This is a list of T cell receptor beta chains from one sample in a study of blood T cell repertoires in COVID-19. Method: immunoSEQ multiplex PCR; TCRdb's copy keeps in-frame clones and lacks some. This sample has approximately 54,000 clones, with around 81% found just once. Sequencing input: peripheral blood. Receptors originate from a woman between 55 and 75 years old with acute or convalescent COVID-19. CDR3s include the opening cysteine and the closing phenylalanine or tryptophan.

j_call v_call cdr3_aa
TRBJ2-3 TRBV6-5 CASSRGTGSGDTQYF
TRBJ1-2 TRBV10-1 CASSESPGAPYGYTF
TRBJ1-1 TRBV3-1/TRBV3-2 CASSPGGAEAFF
TRBJ1-6 TRBV2 CASSEGRTGLVPLHF
TRBJ2-7 TRBV19 CASSMGGGYEQYF
TRBJ1-4 TRBV28 CASSGKGAREKLFF
TRBJ1-1 TRBV9 CASSAQLNTEAFF
TRBJ2-7 TRBV6-1 CASSEGGGWTREQYF
TRBJ2-4 TRBV6-5 CASSPRLAGKNIQYF
TRBJ2-3 TRBV5-4 CASSATSGGRGDTQYF
TRBJ1-2 TRBV30 CAWSWDFGQGPNYGYTF
TRBJ2-7 TRBV12-3/TRBV12-4 CASSWQYEQYF
TRBJ1-2 TRBV14 CASSPNRDTYGYTF
TRBJ1-4 TRBV5-1 CASSGGRTNEKLFF
TRBJ2-2 TRBV12-3/TRBV12-4 CASSSVPGELFF
TRBJ2-5 TRBV10-1 CASSEGGTSQETQYF
TRBJ1-5 TRBV28 CASTTWQGGSNQPQHF
TRBJ2-3 TRBV6-1 CASSGLAPATIRTDTQYF
TRBJ1-4 TRBV7-2 CASSDYGTTNEKLFF
TRBJ2-7 TRBV28 CASSLGTVDEQYF
TRBJ1-1 TRBV5-6 CASSLAGSTEAFF
TRBJ1-1 TRBV29-1 CSVGGQGNTEAFF
TRBJ2-7 TRBV29-1 CSVLDSWSYEQYF
TRBJ1-2 TRBV6-2/TRBV6-3 CASSPAGHYGYTF
TRBJ1-1 TRBV6-5 CASSYSTGVEAFF
TRBJ1-4 TRBV15 CATSRKNRFNEKLFF
TRBJ1-2 TRBV6-1 CASSEVDRAGGYYGYTF
TRBJ2-1 TRBV6-1 CASSDRDRGRNEQFF
TRBJ1-1 TRBV10-3 CAISESGVNTEAFF
TRBJ1-4 TRBV6-5 CASTWLGGANEKLFF
TRBJ2-7 TRBV19 CASKEAGGDEQYF
TRBJ2-7 TRBV11-2 CASTNLASQGYEQYF
TRBJ2-7 TRBV19 CASSALTGGNYEQYF
TRBJ1-2 TRBV5-4 CASSLAGTGVYGYTF
TRBJ1-2 TRBV15 CATSRDRQGEGYTF
TRBJ2-7 TRBV6-5 CASSYKGFEYEQYF
TRBJ1-4 TRBV4-2 CASSQDSERWDRGLKLFF
TRBJ1-1 TRBV10-3 CAISETGTDRGEAFF
TRBJ2-1 TRBV24-1 CATSDQGHEQFF
TRBJ1-5 TRBV19 CASSIAPIFLGAQHF
TRBJ1-3 TRBV19 CASSSGQGDGNTIYF